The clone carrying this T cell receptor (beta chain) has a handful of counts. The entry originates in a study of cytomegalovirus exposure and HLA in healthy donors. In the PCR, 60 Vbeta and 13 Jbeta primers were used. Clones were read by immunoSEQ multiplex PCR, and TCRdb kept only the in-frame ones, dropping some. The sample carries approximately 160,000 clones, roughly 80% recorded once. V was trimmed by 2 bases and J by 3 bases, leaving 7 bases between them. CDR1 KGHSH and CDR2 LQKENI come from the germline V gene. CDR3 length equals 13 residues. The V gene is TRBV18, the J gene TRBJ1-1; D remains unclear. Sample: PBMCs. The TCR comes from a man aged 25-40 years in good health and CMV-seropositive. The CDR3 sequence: CASSPILDTEAFF. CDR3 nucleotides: TGTGCCAGCTCACCAATCCTAGACACTGAAGCTTTCTTT.